The text below deals with one T cell receptor beta chain. The definition of stable Graves' hyperthyroidism was no ophthalmopathy progression within 18 months. Newly diagnosed patients aged 18 to 65 had hyperthyroidism of under 2 months' duration. This sample is part of a study of T cells in Graves' hyperthyroidism and ophthalmopathy. Study background: It was at initial diagnosis, before any treatment, that peripheral blood was collected.

Amplification of TCR beta CDR3 regions used RNA as the template. A first-round RT-PCR of the TCR CDR3 used the HTBI primer set. TCRdb redid the calling of the multiplex PCR reads with MiXCR, one entry per CDR3 protein. Of around 800,000 distinct CDR3 sequences in the sample, roughly 37% were seen once. CDR1 MNHEY and CDR2 SVGAGI come from the germline V gene. Germline trimming cut 5 bases from V and 2 bases from J; bases unmatched to any gene: 11. The CDR3 totals 16 residues. The V gene is TRBV6-5, the J gene TRBJ2-5, with 7 nucleotides matching TRBD2. The source of this sequence is a man aged 18 to 29 with Graves' hyperthyroidism. The sequenced material came from blood. The CDR3 protein is CASSTLGTTQQETQYF. The CDR3 bases are TGTGCCAGCAGTACATTAGGGACTACCCAACAAGAGACCCAGTACTTC.